This TCR beta chain was identified during a study of T cells after yellow fever vaccination. This clonotype was detected only a few times. CDR3 length: 19 amino acids. Per germline, CDR1 PRHDT and CDR2 FYEKMQ (reference sequence). The trim removed 4 bases at V and 2 bases at J, leaving 15 bases unmatched. TCRdb re-derived calls from the 5' RACE reads in MiXCR, one entry per CDR3 protein. Of approximately 510,000 distinct CDR3 sequences in the sample, 21% were seen once. Sequencing was performed on PBMCs, taken roughly 20 days after the first yellow fever vaccination. The gene calls are TRBV13 and TRBJ2-3; 10 positions match TRBD2. The TCR comes from a man in his late teens or twenties who received the YFV17D yellow fever vaccine. CDR3 sequence reads: CASSSMGASGGAITDTQYF. As DNA, the CDR3 is TGTGCCAGCAGCTCCATGGGGGCTAGCGGGGGCGCTATCACAGATACGCAGTATTTT.